A single sample is the source of the 13 T cell receptor beta chains below, sequenced in a study of blood T cell repertoires in COVID-19. Generated by immunoSEQ multiplex PCR, the TCRdb table keeps only in-frame clones and is missing some. In the table there are about 97,000 clones, 85% to 90% of which are singletons. The sample was peripheral blood. The receptor source for this set is a human donor in a cohort sampled during active COVID-19.

The chain employs TRBV14 and TRBJ2-1; D is undetermined. CDR3 length equals 17 residues. V lost 2 bases, J lost 0 bases, and 14 bases lay in between. From germline, CDR1 is SGHDN and CDR2 FVKESK. CDR3 sequence (DNA): TGTGCCAGCAGCCAACTTTTGCGGAGTAGCTCCTACAATGAGCAGTTCTTC. Amino acids: CASSQLLRSSSYNEQFF.

The chain employs TRBV11-3 and TRBJ2-7; D possibly corresponds to TRBD2 (5 bases). V gave up 3 bases and J gave up 3 bases, with 12 bases separating them. This CDR3 has 14 residues. Germline V gene sequence: CDR1 SGHNT, CDR2 YENEEA. The CDR3 region is CASSFVGVDYEQYF. The CDR3 DNA follows: TGTGCCAGCAGCTTCGTCGGGGTCGACTACGAGCAGTACTTC.

The chain recombines TRBV7-2 with TRBJ2-1, with 12 bases identical to TRBD2. CDR1 and CDR2 (germline): SGHTA, FQGNSA. The CDR3 is 16 amino acids. Losses at the gene ends were 5 bases for V and 4 bases for J; bases not matched to a gene: 6. The CDR3 is CASSALAGGPYNEQFF. CDR3 in DNA: TGTGCCAGCAGCGCCCTAGCGGGAGGGCCTTACAATGAGCAGTTCTTC. Full variable domain (missing parts from reference TRBV7-2 and TRBJ2-1): GAGVSQSPSNKVTEKGKDVELRCDPISGHTALYWYRQSLGQGLEFLIYFQGNSAPDKSGLPSDRFSAERTGGSVSTLTIQRTQQEDSAVYLCASSALAGGPYNEQFFGPGTRLTVL.

The chain recombines TRBV7-8 with TRBJ1-5; 10 positions match TRBD1. With V trimmed by 5 bases and J by 3 bases, 7 bases remained unmatched. Germline CDR1 and CDR2: SGHVS and FQNEAQ. The CDR3 runs to 16 residues. As DNA, the CDR3 is TGTGCCAGCAGCACTTCCGGGACAGGGGACAATCAGCCCCAGCATTTT. As protein: CASSTSGTGDNQPQHF.

The V call is TRBV5-1, the J call TRBJ1-3; weak D call: TRBD1 (5 bases). V was shortened by 3 bases and J by 4 bases, with 17 bases between the two germline ends. Germline V lookup: CDR1 SGHRS, CDR2 YFSETQ. The CDR3 extends over 16 amino acids. The CDR3 region has the DNA TGCGCCAGCAGCTCCGGTCGGGGGATTCAGGGAAACACCATATATTTT. Its protein is CASSSGRGIQGNTIYF.

J is TRBJ1-6 and V is TRBV19; D might be TRBD1 (6 bases). The CDR3 runs 17 residues. In germline, CDR1 is LNHDA, CDR2 SQIVND (reference sequence). Trimming took off 4 bases at V and 8 bases at J, with 21 bases between the two ends. The CDR3 bases are TGTGCCAGTAGTAGACTAACAGGGATCACCCGGTATTCACCCCTCCACTTT. Its translation is CASSRLTGITRYSPLHF. Full variable domain (rest looked up from reference TRBV19 and TRBJ1-6): DGGITQSPKYLFRKEGQNVTLSCEQNLNHDAMYWYRQDPGQGLRLIYYSQIVNDFQKGDIAEGYSVSREKKESFPLTVTSAQKNPTAFYLCASSRLTGITRYSPLHFGNGTRLTVT.

V usage is TRBV28 and J usage is TRBJ1-3, with 7 bases aligning to TRBD1. The CDR3 runs to 15 residues. Germline CDR1 is MDHEN and CDR2 is SYDVKM. V lost 6 bases to trimming and J lost 0 bases; unmatched junction nucleotides: 5. CDR3 nucleotides: TGTGCCAGCAGCCGGGGACAGACCTCTGGAAACACCATATATTTT. Residues: CASSRGQTSGNTIYF.

The chain uses TRBV6-2 or TRBV6-3 and TRBJ2-2; no clear D gene. V dropped 3 bases and J dropped 0 bases, with 14 bases sitting between them. The germline gives CDR1 MNHEY, CDR2 SVGEGT. The CDR3 runs 17 residues. The CDR3 spells CASSYTDGYANTGELFF. CDR3 in DNA: TGTGCCAGCAGTTATACCGACGGGTACGCGAACACCGGGGAGCTGTTTTTT.

This sequence joins TRBV7-9 and TRBJ2-1; TRBD1 matches at 7 bases. CDR1 is SEHNR and CDR2 is FQNEAQ in the germline V gene (reference sequence). V dropped 7 bases and J dropped 5; count of bases not matched to a gene: 17. This CDR3 is 17 amino acids long. DNA of the CDR3: TGTGCCAGCAACCCTTCGGACCGTGGGACAGTCCACAATGAGCAGTTCTTC. Protein sequence: CASNPSDRGTVHNEQFF.

V is TRBV4-1 and J is TRBJ2-7, with D hard to call. CDR1 MGHRA and CDR2 YSYEKL come from the germline V gene. Trimming left V 0 bases short and J 6 bases short, with 12 bases between. This CDR3 has 14 amino acids. CDR3 protein: CASSQDRPFFEQYF. DNA of the CDR3: TGCGCCAGCAGCCAAGACAGGCCATTCTTCGAGCAGTACTTC.

The V and J genes are TRBV4-2 and TRBJ2-7; perhaps TRBD2 as D (6 bases). The CDR3 runs to 15 residues. CDR1 is LGHNA and CDR2 is YNFKEQ in the germline V gene. The V and J ends lost 4 bases and 1 base respectively, with 14 bases between them. In DNA form, the CDR3 reads TGTGCCAGCAGCCTTTCTCCGGGACTTTCCTACGAGCAGTACTTC. Amino acid sequence: CASSLSPGLSYEQYF.

V gene TRBV5-1 combines with J gene TRBJ1-2, with D uncertain. CDR1 and CDR2 (germline): SGHRS, YFSETQ. CDR3 size: 13 residues. Trimming stripped 2 bases from V and 8 bases from J, with 13 bases between. CDR3 amino acids: CASSFAGSEGYTF. In DNA form, the CDR3 reads TGCGCCAGCAGCTTCGCGGGCTCGGAGGGCTACACCTTC.

This clone was observed a few times. The J gene is TRBJ1-1, the V gene TRBV19, with unresolved D. The germline gives CDR1 LNHDA, CDR2 SQIVND (reference sequence). V lost 5 bases to trimming and J lost 7 bases, with 14 bases between them. This CDR3 is 13 amino acids long. CDR3 sequence: CASSASIWLEAFF. CDR3 nucleotides: TGTGCCAGTAGTGCATCGATCTGGCTTGAAGCTTTCTTT. Supplemented by reference TRBV19 and TRBJ1-1, the full variable domain reads DGGITQSPKYLFRKEGQNVTLSCEQNLNHDAMYWYRQDPGQGLRLIYYSQIVNDFQKGDIAEGYSVSREKKESFPLTVTSAQKNPTAFYLCASSASIWLEAFFGQGTRLTVV.